This T cell receptor (beta chain) was captured by sequencing in a study of cytomegalovirus exposure and HLA in healthy donors. This CDR3 is 14 amino acids long. The germline CDR1 and CDR2 sequences are SGHVS and FQNEAQ. Trimming took 2 bases from V and 4 from J, leaving 9 bases between them. This clone was counted only a few times. Its antigen is as yet unknown. Overall study findings and caveats: Analysis performed later found roughly 18,000 TCR beta sequences associated with HLA alleles at 0.05 false discovery rate. For most TCR beta V segments, an earlier analysis put the productive rate at about 87% or about 30% of the time. For TCR beta chains, V- and J-gene trimming was later linked to a missense DCLRE1C variant.

Whereas donors were nominally healthy upon sampling, unrecorded immune exposures were probable. Primers included in the PCR were 60 Vbeta and 13 Jbeta primers. Clones were sequenced by immunoSEQ multiplex PCR, and TCRdb holds only the in-frame ones, with some missing. The table shows some 120,000 clones, with 70% occurring only once. The origin of this receptor is a man younger than 45 in good health and CMV-seropositive. Sequencing was carried out using PBMCs. This rearrangement joins TRBV7-8 to TRBJ2-1, with D perhaps TRBD2 (6 bases). The CDR3 spells CASSLRGLYNEQFF. CDR3 nucleotides: TGTGCCAGCAGCTTAAGGGGACTGTACAATGAGCAGTTCTTC.